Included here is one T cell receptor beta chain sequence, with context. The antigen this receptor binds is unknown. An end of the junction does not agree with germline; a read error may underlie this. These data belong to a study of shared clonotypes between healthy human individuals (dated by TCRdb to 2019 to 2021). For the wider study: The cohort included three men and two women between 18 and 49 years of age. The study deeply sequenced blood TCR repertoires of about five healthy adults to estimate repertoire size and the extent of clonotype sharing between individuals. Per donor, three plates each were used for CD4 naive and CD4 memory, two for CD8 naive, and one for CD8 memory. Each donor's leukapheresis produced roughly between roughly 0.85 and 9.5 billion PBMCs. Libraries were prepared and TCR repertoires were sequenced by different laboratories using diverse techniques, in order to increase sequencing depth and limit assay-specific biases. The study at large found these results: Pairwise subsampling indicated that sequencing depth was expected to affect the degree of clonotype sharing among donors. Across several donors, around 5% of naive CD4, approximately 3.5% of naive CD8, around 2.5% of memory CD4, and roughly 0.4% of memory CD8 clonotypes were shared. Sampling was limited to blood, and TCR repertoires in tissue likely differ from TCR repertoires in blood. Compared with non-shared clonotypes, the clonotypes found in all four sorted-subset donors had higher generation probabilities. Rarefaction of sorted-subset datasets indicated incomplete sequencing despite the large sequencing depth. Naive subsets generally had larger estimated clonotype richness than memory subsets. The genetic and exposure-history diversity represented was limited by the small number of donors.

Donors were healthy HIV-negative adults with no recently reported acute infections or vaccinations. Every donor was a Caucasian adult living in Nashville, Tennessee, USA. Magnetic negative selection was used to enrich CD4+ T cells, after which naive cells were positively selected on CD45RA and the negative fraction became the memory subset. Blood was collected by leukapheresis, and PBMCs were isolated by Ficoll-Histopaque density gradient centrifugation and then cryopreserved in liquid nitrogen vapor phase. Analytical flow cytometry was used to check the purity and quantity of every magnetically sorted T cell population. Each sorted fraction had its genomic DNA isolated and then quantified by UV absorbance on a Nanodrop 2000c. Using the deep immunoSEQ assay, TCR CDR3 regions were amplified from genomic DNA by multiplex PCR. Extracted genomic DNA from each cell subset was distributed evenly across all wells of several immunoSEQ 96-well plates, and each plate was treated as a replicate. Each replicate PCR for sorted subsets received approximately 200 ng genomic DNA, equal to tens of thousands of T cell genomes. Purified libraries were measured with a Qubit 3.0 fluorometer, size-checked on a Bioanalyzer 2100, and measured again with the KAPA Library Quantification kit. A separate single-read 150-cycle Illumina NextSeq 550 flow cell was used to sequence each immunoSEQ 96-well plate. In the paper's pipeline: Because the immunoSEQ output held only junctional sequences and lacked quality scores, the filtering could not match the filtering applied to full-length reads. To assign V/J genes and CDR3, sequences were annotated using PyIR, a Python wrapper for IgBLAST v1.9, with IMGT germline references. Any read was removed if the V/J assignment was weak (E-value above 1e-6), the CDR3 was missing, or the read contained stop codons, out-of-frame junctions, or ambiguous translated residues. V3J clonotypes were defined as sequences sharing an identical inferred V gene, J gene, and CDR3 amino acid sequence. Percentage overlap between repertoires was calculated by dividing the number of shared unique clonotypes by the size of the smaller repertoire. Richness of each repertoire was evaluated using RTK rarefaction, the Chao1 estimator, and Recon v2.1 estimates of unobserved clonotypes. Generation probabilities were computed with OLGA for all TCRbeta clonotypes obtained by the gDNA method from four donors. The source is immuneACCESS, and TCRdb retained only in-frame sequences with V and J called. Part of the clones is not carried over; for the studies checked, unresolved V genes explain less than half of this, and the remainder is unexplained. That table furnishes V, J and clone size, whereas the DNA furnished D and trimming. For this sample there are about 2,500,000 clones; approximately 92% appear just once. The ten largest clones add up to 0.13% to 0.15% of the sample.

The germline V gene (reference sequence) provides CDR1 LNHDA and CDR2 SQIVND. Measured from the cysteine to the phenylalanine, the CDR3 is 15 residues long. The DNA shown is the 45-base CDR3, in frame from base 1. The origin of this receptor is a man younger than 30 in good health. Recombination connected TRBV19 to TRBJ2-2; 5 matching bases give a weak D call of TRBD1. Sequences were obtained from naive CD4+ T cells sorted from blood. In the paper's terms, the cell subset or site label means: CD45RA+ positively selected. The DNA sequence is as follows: TGTGCCAGTGGTATCAACACAGGGAACACCGGGGAGCTGTTTTTT. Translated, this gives CASGINTGNTGELFF.